The 21 T cell receptor beta chains below all came from one sample that was sequenced in a study of cytomegalovirus exposure and HLA in healthy donors. The data were produced by immunoSEQ multiplex PCR, yet TCRdb's version contains in-frame clones alone and is incomplete. This sample has 200,000 to 250,000 clones, with 90% to 95% found just once. Sequenced material: PBMCs. The receptors here all came from a woman aged 18-29 years in good health and CMV-seronegative.

This chain connects TRBV27 to TRBJ2-6, with D unresolved. In germline, CDR1 is MNHEY, CDR2 SMNVEV (reference sequence). The CDR3 contains 17 residues. V dropped 5 bases and J dropped 0 bases, with 14 bases sitting between them. The CDR3 DNA reads as TGTGCCAGCAGTGTGCAGGTACCAATCTCTGGGGCCAACGTCCTGACTTTC. Translated, it gives CASSVQVPISGANVLTF.

The chain employs TRBV5-4 and TRBJ1-3; TRBD1 is a possible D gene (6 bases). Between the trimmed V and J ends, which lost 4 bases and 4 bases, there was a span of 21 bases. Germline V gene data show CDR1 as SGHNT and CDR2 as YYREEE (reference sequence). The CDR3 spans 17 residues. For the CDR3, the DNA is TGTGCCAGCAGCCCTCAGGGGACCCCTTTGTCCGGAAACACCATATATTTT. Translated: CASSPQGTPLSGNTIYF.

The V gene is TRBV7-2, the J gene TRBJ1-5; TRBD1 is a possible D gene (5 bases). The CDR3 runs 11 residues. Looked up from germline, CDR1 is SGHTA and CDR2 is FQGNSA. Between the trimmed V and J ends, which lost 4 bases and 9 bases, there was a span of 7 bases. CDR3: CASSWGGPQHF. In DNA form, the CDR3 reads TGTGCCAGCAGCTGGGGGGGGCCCCAGCATTTT.

The rearrangement uses TRBV28 and TRBJ2-7; 16 positions match TRBD2. Trimming at V came to 7 bases and at J to 2 bases, leaving 14 bases not matched to a gene. Germline CDR1 is MDHEN and CDR2 is SYDVKM. This CDR3 has 19 amino acids. This CDR3 is CASNPIGGTSGRVTYEQYF. CDR3 DNA sequence: TGTGCCAGCAACCCTATTGGGGGGACTAGCGGGAGGGTGACCTACGAGCAGTACTTC.

V is TRBV7-2 and J is TRBJ2-7; the match to TRBD2 covers 9 bases. The CDR3 totals 17 residues. V shed 1 base, J shed 5 bases, and the junction held 12 bases outside the gene matches. In germline, CDR1 is SGHTA, CDR2 FQGNSA. The CDR3 reads CASSLDFASGKVDEQYF. In nucleotides, the CDR3 is TGTGCCAGCAGCTTAGATTTTGCTAGCGGGAAGGTCGACGAGCAGTACTTC.

The gene calls are TRBV27 and TRBJ1-2; 8 bases are shared with TRBD1. The CDR3 has 13 residues. Losses at the gene ends were 3 bases for V and 6 bases for J; bases not matched to a gene: 3. In germline, CDR1 is MNHEY, CDR2 SMNVEV (reference sequence). The CDR3 bases are TGTGCCAGCAGTTTGACAGGGGAGGATGGCTACACCTTC. It yields the protein CASSLTGEDGYTF.

The chain links TRBV10-3 to TRBJ1-2; D gene unclear. Per the germline V gene, CDR1 is ENHRY and CDR2 is SYGVKD. The CDR3 sequence is 12 residues long. V lost 10 bases and J 4 bases, leaving 13 bases between the germline ends. This CDR3 reads CATHTLLYGYTF. In DNA form, the CDR3 reads TGTGCCACCCACACCCTGCTCTATGGCTACACCTTC.

The V call is TRBV29-1, the J call TRBJ2-2; a possible D gene is TRBD2 (5 bases). There are 14 residues in the CDR3. Germline V gene sequence: CDR1 SQVTM, CDR2 ANQGSEA. The V and J ends lost 7 bases and 1 base respectively, with 13 bases between them. As DNA, the CDR3 is TGCAGCGGATCCAGCGGCATGAACACCGGGGAGCTGTTTTTT. Its protein is CSGSSGMNTGELFF.

The chain has TRBV5-1 and TRBJ1-1, with 9 bases matching TRBD1. With 4 bases clipped from V and 5 bases from J, the junction kept 9 bases outside the gene matches. CDR1 SGHRS and CDR2 YFSETQ come from the germline V gene. The CDR3 runs 15 residues. The CDR3 coding sequence is TGCGCCAGCAGCGATCTTACCGGGACAGGGACTGAAGCTTTCTTT. Protein sequence: CASSDLTGTGTEAFF. The whole variable domain, filled in from reference TRBV5-1 and TRBJ1-1, reads KAGVTQTPRYLIKTRGQQVTLSCSPISGHRSVSWYQQTPGQGLQFLFEYFSETQRNKGNFPGRFSGRQFSNSRSEMNVSTLELGDSALYLCASSDLTGTGTEAFFGQGTRLTVV.

The chain combines TRBV9 with TRBJ2-2; 7 nucleotides line up with TRBD2. Germline V lookup: CDR1 SGDLS, CDR2 YYNGEE. The CDR3 contains 14 residues. V lost 2 bases to trimming and J lost 6 bases; unmatched junction nucleotides: 4. This CDR3 is CASSVSAGAGELFF. The CDR3 bases are TGTGCCAGCAGCGTGAGCGCGGGAGCCGGGGAGCTGTTTTTT.

The chain joins TRBV7-3 to TRBJ1-1; D is unresolved. The CDR3 is made up of 14 amino acids. CDR1 SGHTA and CDR2 FQGTGA come from the germline V gene. V lost 2 bases to trimming and J lost 4 bases, with 11 bases between them. The CDR3 DNA is TGTGCCAGCAGCTTAGGAGCCGCGAGCACTGAAGCTTTCTTT. This encodes CASSLGAASTEAFF.

The rearrangement joins TRBV14 to TRBJ2-1, with 11 positions matching TRBD2. This CDR3 has 17 residues. Germline loops: CDR1 SGHDN, CDR2 FVKESK. V shed 3 bases and J 4 bases; nucleotides not matched to a gene: 8. The CDR3 reads CASSHRSGTSGYNEQFF. The DNA of the CDR3 is TGTGCCAGCAGCCACCGCTCCGGGACTAGCGGATACAATGAGCAGTTCTTC.

This clone was found a few times. The chain joins TRBV6-6 to TRBJ2-1; no definite D call. Trimming took 4 bases from V and 6 from J, leaving 4 bases between them. CDR1 and CDR2 from the germline V gene are MNHNY and SVGAGI (reference sequence). The CDR3 loop spans 11 amino acids. The CDR3 DNA reads as TGTGCCAGCAGTTTCCTCAATGAGCAGTTCTTC. Translated: CASSFLNEQFF.

The chain recombines TRBV28 with TRBJ2-1; perhaps TRBD1 as D (5 bases). The CDR3 is 15 amino acids. Trimming shortened V by 5 bases and J by 7 bases, and 18 bases separated the two germline ends. The germline V gene encodes CDR1 MDHEN and CDR2 SYDVKM. The CDR3 DNA is TGTGCCAGCAGTCGCCCCGGTCAGGGAAGGAATGAGCAGTTCTTC. Amino acid sequence: CASSRPGQGRNEQFF.

This clone was observed a single time. The chain is built from TRBV4-1 and TRBJ1-3, with a tentative D call TRBD1 (5 bases). The ends were cut back, 0 bases at V and 2 bases at J, with 14 bases in the middle. The CDR3 loop spans 17 amino acids. The germline gives CDR1 MGHRA, CDR2 YSYEKL. The CDR3 protein is CASSQDPTGVPGNTIYF. The CDR3 nucleotides read TGCGCCAGCAGCCAAGATCCCACGGGGGTGCCTGGAAACACCATATATTTT.

The V and J genes are TRBV4-2 and TRBJ2-1; the match to TRBD1 covers 9 bases. This CDR3 region has 14 residues. CDR1 and CDR2 (germline): LGHNA, YNFKEQ. The V segment lost 1 base and the J segment 10 bases; nucleotides outside the gene matches: 5. Here the CDR3 reads CASSQGGTGSEQFF. DNA for the CDR3: TGTGCCAGCAGCCAAGGCGGGACAGGGTCCGAGCAGTTCTTC.

The chain links TRBV2 to TRBJ2-2; the D gene is possibly TRBD2 (5 bases). The CDR3 has 13 amino acids. The germline V gene encodes CDR1 SNHLY and CDR2 FYNNEI. Trimming took off 7 bases at V and 0 bases at J, with 6 bases between the two ends. CDR3 bases: TGTGCCAGCACGAGGGCGAACACCGGGGAGCTGTTTTTT. Its translation is CASTRANTGELFF.

The chain recombines TRBV30 with TRBJ1-2; tentative D call: TRBD1 (6 bases). CDR1 and CDR2 (germline): GTSNPN, SVGIG (reference sequence). V shed 4 bases and J shed 8 bases, with 23 bases lying between them. There are 15 residues in the CDR3. The CDR3: CAWTLQGPLIGGYTF. The CDR3 region has the DNA TGTGCCTGGACCCTTCAGGGGCCGCTGATTGGGGGCTACACCTTC. Full variable domain (remainder filled in from reference TRBV30 and TRBJ1-2): SQTIHQWPATLVQPVGSPLSLECTVEGTSNPNLYWYRQAAGRGLQLLFYSVGIGQISSEVPQNLSASRPQDRQFILSSKKLLLSDSGFYLCAWTLQGPLIGGYTFGSGTRLTVV.

V usage is TRBV6-5 and J usage is TRBJ1-3, with D tentatively TRBD1 (6 bases). V lost 6 bases and J 2 bases, leaving 11 bases between the germline ends. CDR1 is MNHEY and CDR2 is SVGAGI in the germline V gene. The CDR3 has 14 residues. CDR3 in amino acids: CASSSEGAGNTIYF. For the CDR3, the DNA is TGTGCCAGCAGCTCCGAGGGGGCTGGAAACACCATATATTTT.

This sequence joins TRBV5-5 and TRBJ1-1; D perhaps matches TRBD1 (6 bases). CDR1 SGHKS and CDR2 YYEKEE come from the germline V gene (reference sequence). The length of the CDR3 is 17 residues. Trimming removed 3 bases at V and 1 base at J, with 19 bases between. The CDR3 sequence: CASSSVETRGWNTEAFF. The CDR3 bases are TGTGCCAGCAGCTCAGTAGAAACCAGGGGATGGAACACTGAAGCTTTCTTT.

This chain uses TRBV5-4 with TRBJ2-3; 11 bases are a match to TRBD1. The CDR3 is 15 residues long. The germline V gene encodes CDR1 SGHNT and CDR2 YYREEE (reference sequence). Trimming removed 2 bases from V and 3 bases from J; junction bases left unmatched: 2. CDR3 DNA sequence: TGTGCCAGCAGCTTAAGGGACAGGGGGACAGATACGCAGTATTTT. The encoded protein is CASSLRDRGTDTQYF. The variable domain in full, completed from reference TRBV5-4 and TRBJ2-3, reads ETGVTQSPTHLIKTRGQQVTLRCSSQSGHNTVSWYQQALGQGPQFIFQYYREEENGRGNFPPRFSGLQFPNYSSELNVNALELDDSALYLCASSLRDRGTDTQYFGPGTRLTVL.